Each of the 22 T cell receptor beta chains below was sequenced from the same sample in a study of Ad26.COV2.S vaccination and SARS-CoV-2 variants. Treatment meaning: over 15 received Ad26.COV2.S at low or high dose, single or two shots; several received placebo; per-sample allocation not given. After the first vaccine or placebo injection, samples were drawn on day 63. Using immunoSEQ multiplex PCR, the repertoire was profiled, and TCRdb retains in-frame clones only, with some absent. The sample yields about 420,000 clones, over 75% seen once. The material sequenced was peripheral blood, taken in a trial of Ad26.COV2.S vaccine versus placebo. These receptors all come from a person between 18 and 65 years old who received the Ad26.COV2.S COVID-19 vaccine or a placebo.

This chain uses TRBV12-3 or TRBV12-4 with TRBJ1-3; the D is unclear. CDR3 size: 11 residues. V lost 3 bases and J lost 4, with 1 base in between. The CDR3 spells CASSLGNTIYF. Written as DNA, the CDR3 is TGTGCCAGCAGTTTGGGAAACACCATATATTTT.

This rearrangement joins TRBV2 to TRBJ2-3, with no clear D. The CDR3 has 12 residues. Trimming removed 7 bases from V and 4 bases from J, with 9 bases in between. The germline V gene encodes CDR1 SNHLY and CDR2 FYNNEI. The CDR3 nucleotides read TGTGCCAGCAATGGGGTCCCAGATACGCAGTATTTT. This sequence encodes CASNGVPDTQYF. The complete variable domain, with remaining parts taken from reference TRBV2 and TRBJ2-3, reads EPEVTQTPSHQVTQMGQEVILRCVPISNHLYFYWYRQILGQKVEFLVSFYNNEISEKSEIFDDQFSVERPDGSNFTLKIRSTKLEDSAMYFCASNGVPDTQYFGPGTRLTVL.

V usage is TRBV6-5 and J usage is TRBJ1-2; D may be TRBD1 (6 bases). CDR3 length: 13 residues. Germline V CDR1 and CDR2: MNHEY, SVGAGI. V lost 4 bases and J lost 8, with 14 bases in between. In nucleotides, the CDR3 is TGTGCCAGCAGTTTGAACAGGGCAGTCGGCTACACCTTC. Protein: CASSLNRAVGYTF.

The chain joins TRBV7-2 to TRBJ1-3, with D tentatively TRBD1 (6 bases). The CDR3 is 16 amino acids. The V end was cut by 2 bases, the J end by 5 bases, with 16 bases between. Germline V gene data show CDR1 as SGHTA and CDR2 as FQGNSA. Here the CDR3 reads CASSLMVSGDRNTIYF. In DNA, the CDR3 is TGTGCCAGCAGCTTAATGGTCTCAGGGGATCGAAACACCATATATTTT.

The chain recombines TRBV9 with TRBJ2-1; no reliable D call. CDR1 and CDR2 from the germline V gene are SGDLS and YYNGEE. Trimming pared 6 bases from V and 1 base from J, leaving 14 bases between. The CDR3 runs to 15 residues. CDR3 nucleotide sequence: TGTGCCAGCACCGGAGAACCGGAATCCTACAATGAGCAGTTCTTC. Residues: CASTGEPESYNEQFF. Full variable domain (remainder filled in from reference TRBV9 and TRBJ2-1): DSGVTQTPKHLITATGQRVTLRCSPRSGDLSVYWYQQSLDQGLQFLIQYYNGEERAKGNILERFSAQQFPDLHSELNLSSLELGDSALYFCASTGEPESYNEQFFGPGTRLTVL.

The chain carries TRBV6-2 or TRBV6-3 and TRBJ1-6; D is undetermined. This CDR3 is 15 amino acids long. Germline V gene sequence: CDR1 MNHEY, CDR2 SVGEGT. V lost 6 bases and J lost 4, with 13 bases in between. DNA for the CDR3: TGTGCCAGCAGCACTCCTGAGGGATATAATTCACCCCTCCACTTT. Amino acid sequence: CASSTPEGYNSPLHF.

The J gene is TRBJ1-1, the V gene TRBV5-4; no reliable D call. There are 15 residues in the CDR3. The V and J ends lost 5 bases and 1 base respectively, with 15 bases between them. Germline-derived CDR1 and CDR2 are SGHNT and YYREEE (reference sequence). The CDR3 sequence: CASSIGRSGNTEAFF. Written as DNA, the CDR3 is TGTGCCAGCAGTATTGGGCGGAGCGGGAACACTGAAGCTTTCTTT.

The chain carries TRBV7-2 and TRBJ2-1; no reliable D call. Germline assignment: CDR1 SGHTA and CDR2 FQGNSA. The CDR3 covers 14 residues. Trimming left V 0 bases short and J 8 bases short, with 11 bases between. CDR3 coding DNA: TGTGCCAGCAGCTTAGCAACCACAGTGGATGAGCAGTTCTTC. Protein: CASSLATTVDEQFF.

V and J are TRBV27 and TRBJ2-3, with 9 nucleotides matching TRBD1. The V segment lost 6 bases and the J segment 3 bases; nucleotides outside the gene matches: 10. The CDR3 covers 16 residues. From germline, CDR1 is MNHEY and CDR2 SMNVEV (reference sequence). CDR3 coding DNA: TGTGCCAGCAGACATCGGGACAGGGTAGAGACAGATACGCAGTATTTT. This sequence encodes CASRHRDRVETDTQYF.

V is TRBV29-1 and J is TRBJ1-1; D gene unclear. V lost 1 base and J 3 bases, leaving 9 bases between the germline ends. The CDR3 runs to 13 residues. The germline V gene has CDR1 SQVTM and CDR2 ANQGSEA. CDR3 loop: CSVEGGWHTEAFF. DNA of the CDR3: TGCAGCGTTGAAGGGGGATGGCACACTGAAGCTTTCTTT.

The rearrangement uses TRBV5-1 and TRBJ2-1; 7 nucleotides line up with TRBD1. CDR3 size: 17 residues. Germline V gene sequence: CDR1 SGHRS, CDR2 YFSETQ. The V gene end was trimmed by 2 bases and the J gene end by 0 bases; junction bases not matched to a gene: 8. This CDR3 reads CASSFRTGLTSYNEQFF. In DNA, the CDR3 is TGCGCCAGCAGCTTTCGGACAGGCCTAACCTCCTACAATGAGCAGTTCTTC.

This clone has a single count. The V call is TRBV19, the J call TRBJ2-2, with D possibly TRBD1 on 6 matching bases. V gave up 4 bases and J gave up 5 bases, with 11 bases separating them. The CDR3 extends over 14 amino acids. CDR1 is LNHDA and CDR2 is SQIVND in the germline V gene (reference sequence). The CDR3 DNA is TGTGCCAGTAGTAAACAGGGTCGGACCGGGGAGCTGTTTTTT. This codes for CASSKQGRTGELFF.

This clone appeared once. The gene calls are TRBV3-1 (or the pseudogene TRBV3-2) and TRBJ2-5; tentative D call: TRBD1 (6 bases). V lost 5 bases and J lost 9, with 10 bases in between. Germline values: CDR1 LGHDT, CDR2 YNNKEL (reference sequence). The CDR3 is 11 residues long. Here the CDR3 reads CASSTGLAQYF. The CDR3, as DNA: TGTGCCAGCAGCACAGGGTTGGCCCAGTACTTC.

This rearrangement joins TRBV28 to TRBJ1-5; D not certain. The germline V gene has CDR1 MDHEN and CDR2 SYDVKM. This CDR3 spans 13 amino acids. V shed 5 bases and J shed 0 bases, with 5 bases lying between them. CDR3 bases: TGTGCCAGCAGTGTCAATAGCAATCAGCCCCAGCATTTT. It yields the protein CASSVNSNQPQHF.

The chain joins TRBV28 to TRBJ2-7; D may be TRBD1 (5 bases). The CDR3 sequence is 16 residues long. V was shortened by 6 bases and J by 0 bases, with 18 bases between the two germline ends. The germline gives CDR1 MDHEN, CDR2 SYDVKM. The CDR3 spells CASRGDSSYSSYEQYF. Written as DNA, the CDR3 is TGTGCCAGCAGAGGGGATAGTTCCTATAGCTCCTACGAGCAGTACTTC.

In its sample, this clone was seen once. This chain joins TRBV6-5 and TRBJ1-2; D gene ambiguous. CDR3 length: 12 residues. V dropped 6 bases and J dropped 4 bases, with 9 bases sitting between them. Germline V gene data show CDR1 as MNHEY and CDR2 as SVGAGI. The CDR3 DNA reads TGTGCCAGCAGCGCGGGAAGCTATGGCTACACCTTC. It is translated as CASSAGSYGYTF.

The chain uses TRBV12-3 or TRBV12-4 and TRBJ1-5; D remains unclear. Trimming took off 6 bases at V and 9 bases at J, with 12 bases between the two ends. The CDR3 has 12 residues. The CDR3 DNA follows: TGTGCCAGCAGGCTAAGGAACGGGCCCCAGCATTTT. It yields the protein CASRLRNGPQHF.

This clone occurred a few times. At the DNA level, this CDR3 is encoded by other sequences in the same sample as well. V and J are TRBV5-6 and TRBJ1-5; no clear D gene. CDR1 is SGHDT and CDR2 is YYEEEE in the germline V gene. The V gene lost 0 bases and the J gene lost 4 bases, with 2 bases spanning the gap. The CDR3 has 12 residues. The CDR3 protein is CASSLGNQPQHF. DNA for the CDR3: TGTGCCAGCAGCTTGGGAAATCAGCCCCAGCATTTT.

The chain couples TRBV6-2 or TRBV6-3 to TRBJ2-5; tentatively, D is TRBD2 (7 bases). CDR1 MNHEY and CDR2 SVGEGT come from the germline V gene. The CDR3 is made up of 14 amino acids. With 2 bases removed from V and 8 bases from J, the gap between germline ends came to 15 bases. In DNA, the CDR3 is TGTGCCAGCAGTTACCGGGGGGCAGGTTCAACCCAGTACTTC. Residues: CASSYRGAGSTQYF.

CDR3 protein: CASSPPEQGGLNTEAFF. DNA for the CDR3: TGTGCCAGCAGCCCGCCCGAACAGGGGGGCCTCAACACTGAAGCTTTCTTT. The rearrangement links TRBV3-1 (or the pseudogene TRBV3-2) to TRBJ1-1, with TRBD1 matching over 8 bases. This CDR3 comprises 17 residues. With V trimmed by 4 bases and J by 2 bases, 12 bases remained unmatched. From germline, CDR1 is LGHDT and CDR2 YNNKEL (reference sequence).

Note on this clone: The sample holds other DNA sequences that translate to the same CDR3. CDR3 bases: TGTGCCAGCAGTCAGTTGAACACTGAAGCTTTCTTT. Protein product: CASSQLNTEAFF. The rearrangement joins TRBV28 to TRBJ1-1; D is ambiguous. There are 12 residues in the CDR3. V lost 5 bases and J lost 0, with 4 bases in between. Germline CDR1 is MDHEN and CDR2 is SYDVKM.

The genes are TRBV3-1 (or the pseudogene TRBV3-2) and TRBJ2-7; tentatively, D is TRBD1 or TRBD2 (5 bases each). The germline V gene has CDR1 LGHDT and CDR2 YNNKEL (reference sequence). Trimming removed 0 bases from V and 5 bases from J, with 14 bases in between. The length of the CDR3 is 15 residues. Written as DNA, the CDR3 is TGTGCCAGCAGCCAAGATCCCGACGGGGCCCACGAGCAGTACTTC. This encodes CASSQDPDGAHEQYF.